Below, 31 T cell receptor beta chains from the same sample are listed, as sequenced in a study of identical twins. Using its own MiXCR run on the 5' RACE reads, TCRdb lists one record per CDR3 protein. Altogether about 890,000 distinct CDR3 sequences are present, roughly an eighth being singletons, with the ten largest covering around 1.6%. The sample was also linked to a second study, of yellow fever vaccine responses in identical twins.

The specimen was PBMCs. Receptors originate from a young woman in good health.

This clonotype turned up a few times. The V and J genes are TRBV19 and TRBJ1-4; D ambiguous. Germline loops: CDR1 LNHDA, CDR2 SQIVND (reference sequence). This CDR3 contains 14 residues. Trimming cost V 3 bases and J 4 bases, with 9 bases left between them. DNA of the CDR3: TGTGCCAGTAGTATTCAGTCGGGTAATGAAAAACTGTTTTTT. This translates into CASSIQSGNEKLFF.

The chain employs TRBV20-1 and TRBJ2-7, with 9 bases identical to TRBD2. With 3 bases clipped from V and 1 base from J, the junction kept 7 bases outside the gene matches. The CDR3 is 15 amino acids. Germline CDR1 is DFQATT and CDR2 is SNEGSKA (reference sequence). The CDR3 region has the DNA TGCAGTGCTAGGGACAGCGGGAGGCTTTCCTACGAGCAGTACTTC. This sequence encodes CSARDSGRLSYEQYF.

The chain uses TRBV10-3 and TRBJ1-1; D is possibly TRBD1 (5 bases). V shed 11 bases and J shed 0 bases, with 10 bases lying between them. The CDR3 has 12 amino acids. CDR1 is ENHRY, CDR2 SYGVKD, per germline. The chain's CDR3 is CAHGGLNTEAFF. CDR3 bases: TGTGCCCATGGGGGTTTGAACACTGAAGCTTTCTTT.

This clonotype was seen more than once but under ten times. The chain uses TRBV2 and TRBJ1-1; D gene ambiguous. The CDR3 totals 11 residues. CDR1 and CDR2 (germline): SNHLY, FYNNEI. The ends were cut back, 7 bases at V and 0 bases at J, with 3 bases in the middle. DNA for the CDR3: TGTGCCAGCAACGTGAACACTGAAGCTTTCTTT. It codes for CASNVNTEAFF.

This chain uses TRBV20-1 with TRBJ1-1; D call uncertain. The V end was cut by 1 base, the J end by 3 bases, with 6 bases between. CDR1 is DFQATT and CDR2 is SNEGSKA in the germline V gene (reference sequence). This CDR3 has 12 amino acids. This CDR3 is CSARAGDTEAFF. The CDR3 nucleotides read TGCAGTGCTAGAGCCGGGGACACTGAAGCTTTCTTT.

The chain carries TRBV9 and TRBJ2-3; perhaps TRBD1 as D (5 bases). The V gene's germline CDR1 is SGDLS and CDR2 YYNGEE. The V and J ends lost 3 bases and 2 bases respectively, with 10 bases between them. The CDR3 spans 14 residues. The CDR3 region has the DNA TGTGCCAGCAGCGAGGGGTGGGACACAGATACGCAGTATTTT. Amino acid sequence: CASSEGWDTDTQYF.

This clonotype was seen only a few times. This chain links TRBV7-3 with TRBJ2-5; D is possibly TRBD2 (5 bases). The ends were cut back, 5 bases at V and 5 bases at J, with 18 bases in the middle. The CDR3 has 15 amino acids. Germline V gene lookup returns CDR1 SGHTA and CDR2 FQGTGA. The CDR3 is CASSNSGMPGETQYF. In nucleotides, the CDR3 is TGTGCCAGCAGCAACTCGGGAATGCCTGGGGAGACCCAGTACTTC.

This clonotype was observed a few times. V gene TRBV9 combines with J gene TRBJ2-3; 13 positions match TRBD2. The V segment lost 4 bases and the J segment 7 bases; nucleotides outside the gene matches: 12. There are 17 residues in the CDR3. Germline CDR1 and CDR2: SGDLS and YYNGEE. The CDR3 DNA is TGTGCCAGCAGCAAAACAGGGACTAGCGGGATTGGGCATACGCAGTATTTT. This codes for CASSKTGTSGIGHTQYF.

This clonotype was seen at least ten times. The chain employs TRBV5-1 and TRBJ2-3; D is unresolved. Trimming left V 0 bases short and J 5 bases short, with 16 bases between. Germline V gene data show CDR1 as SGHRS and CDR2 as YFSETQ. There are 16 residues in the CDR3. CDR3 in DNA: TGCGCCAGCAGCTTGGAGCGTCCATCGCTCGGAGATACGCAGTATTTT. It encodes CASSLERPSLGDTQYF.

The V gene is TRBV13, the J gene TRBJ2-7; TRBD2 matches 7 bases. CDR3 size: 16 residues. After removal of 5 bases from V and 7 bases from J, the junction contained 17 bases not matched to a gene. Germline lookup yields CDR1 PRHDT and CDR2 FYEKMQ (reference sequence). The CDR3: CASSLRRAGPRGEQYV. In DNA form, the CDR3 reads TGTGCCAGCAGCCTCCGGAGAGCGGGACCTCGTGGGGAGCAGTACGTC.

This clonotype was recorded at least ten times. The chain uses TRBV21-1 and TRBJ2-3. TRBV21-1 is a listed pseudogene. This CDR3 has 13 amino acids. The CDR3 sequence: CASSTHPFDTQYF. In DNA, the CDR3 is TGTGCCAGCAGCACCCATCCATTTGATACGCAGTATTTT.

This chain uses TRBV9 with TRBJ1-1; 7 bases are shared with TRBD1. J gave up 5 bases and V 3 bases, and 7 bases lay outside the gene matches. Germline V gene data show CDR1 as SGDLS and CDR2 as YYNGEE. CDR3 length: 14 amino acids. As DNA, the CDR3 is TGTGCCAGCAGCGCCGAGGGGGCATGGACTGAAGCTTTCTTT. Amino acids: CASSAEGAWTEAFF.

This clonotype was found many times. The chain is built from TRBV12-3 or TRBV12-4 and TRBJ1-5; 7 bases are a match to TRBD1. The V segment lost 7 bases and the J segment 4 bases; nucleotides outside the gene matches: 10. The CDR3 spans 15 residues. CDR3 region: CASTTAGGGNQPQHF. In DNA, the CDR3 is TGTGCCAGCACCACCGCAGGGGGAGGGAATCAGCCCCAGCATTTT.

The chain's CDR3 is CASGRGDNEQFF. As DNA, the CDR3 is TGTGCCAGCGGCAGGGGTGACAATGAGCAGTTCTTC. The rearrangement uses TRBV9 and TRBJ2-1, with TRBD1 as a possible D gene (6 bases). The CDR3 sequence is 12 residues long. Deletions cut 7 bases from V and 5 bases from J, with 10 bases between. The V gene's germline CDR1 is SGDLS and CDR2 YYNGEE.

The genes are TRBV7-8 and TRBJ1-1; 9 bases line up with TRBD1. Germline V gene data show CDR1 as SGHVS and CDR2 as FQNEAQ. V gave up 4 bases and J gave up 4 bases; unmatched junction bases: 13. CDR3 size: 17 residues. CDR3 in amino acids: CASSWPRTGDLTTEAFF. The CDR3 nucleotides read TGTGCCAGCAGCTGGCCGAGGACAGGGGATCTGACCACTGAAGCTTTCTTT. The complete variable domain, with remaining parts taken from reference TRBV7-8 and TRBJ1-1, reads GAGVSQSPRYKVAKRGQDVALRCDPISGHVSLFWYQQALGQGPEFLTYFQNEAQLDKSGLPSDRFFAERPEGSVSTLKIQRTQQEDSAVYLCASSWPRTGDLTTEAFFGQGTRLTVV.

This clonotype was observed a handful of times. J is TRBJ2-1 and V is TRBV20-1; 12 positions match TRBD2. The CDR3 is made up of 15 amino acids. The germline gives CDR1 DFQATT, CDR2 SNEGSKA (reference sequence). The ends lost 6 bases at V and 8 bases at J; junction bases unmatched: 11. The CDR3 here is CSANRLAGGQHEQFF. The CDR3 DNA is TGCAGTGCCAATAGGCTAGCGGGGGGGCAGCATGAGCAGTTCTTC.

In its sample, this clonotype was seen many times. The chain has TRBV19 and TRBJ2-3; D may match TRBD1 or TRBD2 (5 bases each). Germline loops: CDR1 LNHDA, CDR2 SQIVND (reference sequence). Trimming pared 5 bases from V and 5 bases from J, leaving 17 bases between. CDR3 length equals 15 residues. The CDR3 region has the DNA TGTGCCAGTAGTCCTCCCGGGACCTGGGGAGATACGCAGTATTTT. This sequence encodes CASSPPGTWGDTQYF. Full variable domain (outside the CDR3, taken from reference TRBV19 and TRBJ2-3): DGGITQSPKYLFRKEGQNVTLSCEQNLNHDAMYWYRQDPGQGLRLIYYSQIVNDFQKGDIAEGYSVSREKKESFPLTVTSAQKNPTAFYLCASSPPGTWGDTQYFGPGTRLTVL.

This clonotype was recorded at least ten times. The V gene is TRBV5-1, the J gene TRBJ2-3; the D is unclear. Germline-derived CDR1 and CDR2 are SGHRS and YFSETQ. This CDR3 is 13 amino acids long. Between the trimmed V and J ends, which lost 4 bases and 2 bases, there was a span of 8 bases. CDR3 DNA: TGCGCCAGCAGCCGGACGCTCACAGATACGCAGTATTTT. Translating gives CASSRTLTDTQYF.

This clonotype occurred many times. As DNA, the CDR3 is TGTGCCAGCAGTCCAAGGGACCAAACCGGGGAGCTGTTTTTT. It translates to CASSPRDQTGELFF. The chain couples TRBV12-3 or TRBV12-4 to TRBJ2-2, with D perhaps assigned TRBD1 or TRBD2 (5 bases each). V shed 5 bases and J shed 5 bases, with 12 bases lying between them. This CDR3 is 14 amino acids long.

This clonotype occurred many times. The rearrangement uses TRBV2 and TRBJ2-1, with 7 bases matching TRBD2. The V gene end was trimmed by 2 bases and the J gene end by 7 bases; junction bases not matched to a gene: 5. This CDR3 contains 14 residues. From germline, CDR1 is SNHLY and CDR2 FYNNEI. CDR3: CASSEPTSENEQFF. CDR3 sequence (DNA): TGTGCCAGCAGTGAACCCACTAGCGAGAATGAGCAGTTCTTC.

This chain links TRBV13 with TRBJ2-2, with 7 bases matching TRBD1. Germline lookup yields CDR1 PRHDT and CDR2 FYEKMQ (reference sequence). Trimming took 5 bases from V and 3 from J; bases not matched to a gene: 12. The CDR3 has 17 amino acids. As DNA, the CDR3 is TGTGCCAGCAGCATCTTGACAGGGAAAATAGACACCGGGGAGCTGTTTTTT. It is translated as CASSILTGKIDTGELFF.

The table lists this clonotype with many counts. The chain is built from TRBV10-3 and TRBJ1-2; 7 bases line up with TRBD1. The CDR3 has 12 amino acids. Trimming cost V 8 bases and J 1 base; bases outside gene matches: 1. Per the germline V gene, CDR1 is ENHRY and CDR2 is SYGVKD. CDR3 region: CAIQGVNYGYTF. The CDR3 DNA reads TGTGCCATCCAGGGGGTTAACTATGGCTACACCTTC.

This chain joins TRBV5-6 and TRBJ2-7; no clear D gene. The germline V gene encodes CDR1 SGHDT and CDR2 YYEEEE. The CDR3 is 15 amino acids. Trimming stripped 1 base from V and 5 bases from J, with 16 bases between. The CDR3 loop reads CASSLLTGRGNEQYF. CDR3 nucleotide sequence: TGTGCCAGCAGCTTGTTAACTGGCAGAGGCAACGAGCAGTACTTC.

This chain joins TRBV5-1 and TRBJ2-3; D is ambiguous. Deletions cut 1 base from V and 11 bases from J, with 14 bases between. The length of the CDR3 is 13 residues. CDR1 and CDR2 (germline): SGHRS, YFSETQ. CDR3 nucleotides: TGCGCCAGCAGCTTGACCCAATACTCGGAGCAGTATTTT. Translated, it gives CASSLTQYSEQYF. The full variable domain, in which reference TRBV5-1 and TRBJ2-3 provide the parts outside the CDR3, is KAGVTQTPRYLIKTRGQQVTLSCSPISGHRSVSWYQQTPGQGLQFLFEYFSETQRNKGNFPGRFSGRQFSNSRSEMNVSTLELGDSALYLCASSLTQYSEQYFGPGTRLTVL.

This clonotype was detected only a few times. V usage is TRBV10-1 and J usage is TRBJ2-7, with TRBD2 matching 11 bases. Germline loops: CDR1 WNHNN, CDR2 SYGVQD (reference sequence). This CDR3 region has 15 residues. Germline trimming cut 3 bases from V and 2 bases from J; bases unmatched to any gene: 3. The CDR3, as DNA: TGCGCCAGCAGTGACCCTAGCGGGAGGCCCTACGAGCAGTACTTC. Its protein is CASSDPSGRPYEQYF.

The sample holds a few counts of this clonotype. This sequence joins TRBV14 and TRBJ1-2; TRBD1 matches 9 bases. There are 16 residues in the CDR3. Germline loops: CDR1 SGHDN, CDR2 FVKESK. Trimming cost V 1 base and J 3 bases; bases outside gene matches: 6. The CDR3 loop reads CASSQAGTGLHYGYTF. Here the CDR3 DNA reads TGTGCCAGCAGCCAAGCCGGGACAGGGCTCCACTATGGCTACACCTTC.

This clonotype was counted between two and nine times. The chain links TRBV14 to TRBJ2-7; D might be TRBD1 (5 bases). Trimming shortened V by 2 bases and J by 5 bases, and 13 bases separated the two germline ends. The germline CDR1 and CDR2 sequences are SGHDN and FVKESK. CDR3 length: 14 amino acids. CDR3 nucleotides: TGTGCCAGCAGCCAACGGAGCAGGGTTGACGAGCAGTACTTC. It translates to CASSQRSRVDEQYF.

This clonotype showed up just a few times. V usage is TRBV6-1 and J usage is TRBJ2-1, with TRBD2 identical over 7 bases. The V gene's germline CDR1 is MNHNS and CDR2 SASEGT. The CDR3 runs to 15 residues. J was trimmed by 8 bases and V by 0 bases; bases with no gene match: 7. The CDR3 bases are TGTGCCAGCAGTGAAGCGGGAGGGCCCTGGGATGAGCAGTTCTTC. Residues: CASSEAGGPWDEQFF.

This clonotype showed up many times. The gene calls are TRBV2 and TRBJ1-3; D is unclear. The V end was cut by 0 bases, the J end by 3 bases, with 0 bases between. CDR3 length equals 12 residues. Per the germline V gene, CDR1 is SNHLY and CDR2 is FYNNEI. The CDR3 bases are TGTGCCAGCAGTGAAGCTGGAAACACCATATATTTT. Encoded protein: CASSEAGNTIYF.

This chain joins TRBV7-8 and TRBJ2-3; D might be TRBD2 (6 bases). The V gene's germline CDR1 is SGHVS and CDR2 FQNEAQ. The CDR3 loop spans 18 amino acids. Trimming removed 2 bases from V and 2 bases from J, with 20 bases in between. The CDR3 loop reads CASSLFSASASDTDTQYF. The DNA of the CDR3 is TGTGCCAGCAGCTTATTTTCCGCTAGCGCCAGTGACACAGATACGCAGTATTTT.

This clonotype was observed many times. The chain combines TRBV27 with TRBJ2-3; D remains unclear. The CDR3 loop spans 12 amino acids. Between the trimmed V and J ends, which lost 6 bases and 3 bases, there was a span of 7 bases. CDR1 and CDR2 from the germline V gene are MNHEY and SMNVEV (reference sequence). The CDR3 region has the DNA TGTGCCAGCAGCCGGGCGACAGATACGCAGTATTTT. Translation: CASSRATDTQYF.